The T cell receptor (beta chain) under discussion was sequenced for a study of blood T cell repertoires in COVID-19. Background on the study: The study drew acute and convalescent COVID-19 samples from the United States, Italy and Spain. In each case, the material was cDNA or gDNA derived from T cells, B-cell-depleted T cells, or PBMCs.

Clones were sequenced by immunoSEQ multiplex PCR, and TCRdb holds only the in-frame ones, with some missing. The table records approximately 150,000 clones, roughly 86% of them present only once. This CDR3 is 14 amino acids long. Germline V lookup: CDR1 SGHNT, CDR2 YYREEE (reference sequence). The V end was cut by 4 bases, the J end by 5 bases, with 15 bases between. This clonotype originated in a woman aged 55-69 years with acute or convalescent COVID-19. Source material: peripheral blood. V usage is TRBV5-4 and J usage is TRBJ2-5, with D hard to call. Written as DNA, the CDR3 is TGTGCCAGCAGCCCCCGGGTGGATGGGGAGACCCAGTACTTC. Amino acids: CASSPRVDGETQYF.